This T cell receptor beta chain was observed in a study of blood T cell repertoires in COVID-19. This table comes from immunoSEQ multiplex PCR, and its TCRdb copy is limited to in-frame clones, with some not included. Altogether approximately 140,000 clones are present, 85% to 90% being singletons, with the ten largest covering 8% to 11%. Germline CDR1 KGHDR, CDR2 SFDVKD. The CDR3 sequence is 15 residues long. V shed 3 bases and J shed 3 bases, with 14 bases lying between them. The clonotype was recovered from a man in his fifties or sixties with active or convalescent COVID-19. The sample was peripheral blood. The chain combines TRBV24-1 with TRBJ2-7; TRBD2 is a possible D gene (6 bases). CDR3 residues: CATSDGLATNYEQYF. CDR3 DNA sequence: TGTGCCACCAGTGATGGGCTAGCGACGAACTACGAGCAGTACTTC.